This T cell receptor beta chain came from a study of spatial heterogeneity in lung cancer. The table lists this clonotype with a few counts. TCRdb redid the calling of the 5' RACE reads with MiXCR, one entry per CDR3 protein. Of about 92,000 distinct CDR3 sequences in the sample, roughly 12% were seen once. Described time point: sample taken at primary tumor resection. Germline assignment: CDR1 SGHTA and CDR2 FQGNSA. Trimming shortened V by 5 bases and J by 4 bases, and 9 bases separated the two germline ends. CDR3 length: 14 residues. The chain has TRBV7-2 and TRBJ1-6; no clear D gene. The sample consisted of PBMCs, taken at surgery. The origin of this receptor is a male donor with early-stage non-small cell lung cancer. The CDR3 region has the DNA TGTGCCAGCAGCCAACGACGGTATAATTCACCCCTCCACTTT. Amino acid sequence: CASSQRRYNSPLHF.